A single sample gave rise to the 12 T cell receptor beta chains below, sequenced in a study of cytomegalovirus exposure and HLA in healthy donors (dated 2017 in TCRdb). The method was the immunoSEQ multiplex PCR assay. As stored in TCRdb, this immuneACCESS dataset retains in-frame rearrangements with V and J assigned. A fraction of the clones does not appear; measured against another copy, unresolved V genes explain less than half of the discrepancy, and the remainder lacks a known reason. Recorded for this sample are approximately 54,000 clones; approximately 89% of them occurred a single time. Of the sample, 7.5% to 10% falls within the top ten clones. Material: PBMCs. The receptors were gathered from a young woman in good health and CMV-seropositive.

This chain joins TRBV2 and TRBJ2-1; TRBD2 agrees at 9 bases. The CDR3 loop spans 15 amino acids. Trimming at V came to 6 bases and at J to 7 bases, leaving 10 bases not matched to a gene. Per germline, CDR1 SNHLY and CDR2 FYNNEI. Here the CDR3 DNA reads TGTGCCAGCAGAAAGAAGGTAGCGGGAGTTAATGAGCAGTTCTTC. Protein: CASRKKVAGVNEQFF.

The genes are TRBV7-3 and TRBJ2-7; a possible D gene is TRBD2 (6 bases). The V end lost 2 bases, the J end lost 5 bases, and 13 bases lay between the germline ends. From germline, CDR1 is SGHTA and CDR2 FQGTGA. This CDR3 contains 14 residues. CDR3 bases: TGTGCCAGCAGCTTATCCCAGGACTACGACGAGCAGTACTTC. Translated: CASSLSQDYDEQYF. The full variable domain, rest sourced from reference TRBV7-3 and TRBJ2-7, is GAGVSQTPSNKVTEKGKYVELRCDPISGHTALYWYRQSLGQGPEFLIYFQGTGAADDSGLPNDRFFAVRPEGSVSTLKIQRTERGDSAVYLCASSLSQDYDEQYFGPGTRLTVT.

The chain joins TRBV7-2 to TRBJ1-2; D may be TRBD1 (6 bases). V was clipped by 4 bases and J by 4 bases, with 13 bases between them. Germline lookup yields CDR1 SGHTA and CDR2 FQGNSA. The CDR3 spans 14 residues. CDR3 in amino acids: CASSSDSSGYGYTF. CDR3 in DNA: TGTGCCAGCAGCTCGGACAGTTCGGGCTATGGCTACACCTTC.

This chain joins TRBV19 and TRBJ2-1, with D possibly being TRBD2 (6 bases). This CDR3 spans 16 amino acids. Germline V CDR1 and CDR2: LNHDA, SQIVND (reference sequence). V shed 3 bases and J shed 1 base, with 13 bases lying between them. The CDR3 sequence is CASSIWKRASYNEQFF. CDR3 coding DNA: TGTGCCAGTAGTATTTGGAAGCGGGCTTCCTACAATGAGCAGTTCTTC.

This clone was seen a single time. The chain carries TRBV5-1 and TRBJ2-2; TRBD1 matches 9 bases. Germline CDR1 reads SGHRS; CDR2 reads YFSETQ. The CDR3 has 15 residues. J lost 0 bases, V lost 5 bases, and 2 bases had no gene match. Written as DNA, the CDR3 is TGCGCCAGCAGACAGGGGGCCACGAACACCGGGGAGCTGTTTTTT. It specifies CASRQGATNTGELFF.

CDR3 DNA: TGTGCCAGCAGTGACTCGGGGAGGAATGAGCAGTTCTTC. Protein product: CASSDSGRNEQFF. The V call is TRBV6-4, the J call TRBJ2-1; D perhaps matches TRBD2 (6 bases). CDR1 is MRHNA, CDR2 SNTAGT, per germline. The V end was cut by 0 bases, the J end by 7 bases, with 7 bases between. CDR3 length: 13 amino acids.

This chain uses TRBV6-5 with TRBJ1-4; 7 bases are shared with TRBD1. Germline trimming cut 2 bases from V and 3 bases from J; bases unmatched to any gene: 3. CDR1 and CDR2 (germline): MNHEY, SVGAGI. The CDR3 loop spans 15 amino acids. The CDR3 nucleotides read TGTGCCAGCAGTTACCGCGGGACAGCTAATGAAAAACTGTTTTTT. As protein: CASSYRGTANEKLFF.

CDR3 in DNA: TGCGCCAGCACCCTGTCCGGGGGGAACGGCGGGACCCAGTACTTC. Translation: CASTLSGGNGGTQYF. The chain employs TRBV5-1 and TRBJ2-5, with 7 nucleotides matching TRBD2. Per the germline V gene, CDR1 is SGHRS and CDR2 is YFSETQ. The CDR3 contains 15 residues. V was clipped by 6 bases and J by 7 bases; unmatched bases: 15.

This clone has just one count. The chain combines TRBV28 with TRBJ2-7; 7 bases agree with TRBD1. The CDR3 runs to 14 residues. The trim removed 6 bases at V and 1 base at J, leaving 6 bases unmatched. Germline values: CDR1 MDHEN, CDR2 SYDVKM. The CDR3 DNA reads TGTGCCAGCAGCCACGGACAGGTTTCCTACGAGCAGTACTTC. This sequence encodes CASSHGQVSYEQYF.

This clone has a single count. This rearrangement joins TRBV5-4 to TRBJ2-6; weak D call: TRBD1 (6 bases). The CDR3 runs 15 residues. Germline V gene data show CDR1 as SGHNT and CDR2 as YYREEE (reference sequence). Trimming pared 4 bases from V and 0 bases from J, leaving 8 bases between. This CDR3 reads CASSLDSSGANVLTF. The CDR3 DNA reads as TGTGCCAGCAGCCTGGACAGCTCTGGGGCCAACGTCCTGACTTTC.

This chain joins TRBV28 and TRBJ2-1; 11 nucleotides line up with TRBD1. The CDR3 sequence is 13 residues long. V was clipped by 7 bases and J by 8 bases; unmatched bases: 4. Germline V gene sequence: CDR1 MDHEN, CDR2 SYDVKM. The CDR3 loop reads CASTGTGGYEQFF. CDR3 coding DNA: TGTGCCAGCACCGGGACAGGGGGTTATGAGCAGTTCTTC.

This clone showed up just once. CDR3 nucleotides: TGTGCCAGCAGCGGGGCGACCACCAAAAACATTCAGTACTTC. It encodes CASSGATTKNIQYF. The chain combines TRBV9 with TRBJ2-4, with unresolved D. This CDR3 has 14 amino acids. Between the trimmed V and J ends, which lost 3 bases and 2 bases, there was a span of 9 bases. The germline V gene has CDR1 SGDLS and CDR2 YYNGEE.